This T cell receptor (beta chain) was identified in a study of T cell repertoires in cytomegalovirus infection. TCRdb reprocessed the reads via MiXCR and lists one record per CDR3 protein. The sample yields hundreds of thousands of distinct CDR3 sequences, 35% seen once. CDR3 length: 14 residues. Germline CDR1 is SGHNT and CDR2 is YYREEE (reference sequence). The V and J ends lost 3 bases and 1 base respectively, with 9 bases between them. The genes are TRBV5-4 and TRBJ2-3; D ambiguous. This TCR was recovered from a human donor in good health (CMV status not recorded). Some clones in this sample may be carry-over from other donors' samples. Specimen: PBMCs. The CDR3 DNA sequence: TGTGCCAGCAGCTCCCTTAAGGGCACAGATACGCAGTATTTT. Its translation is CASSSLKGTDTQYF.